The clone carrying this TCR beta chain was found many times. This CDR3 spans 14 amino acids. Per the germline V gene, CDR1 is MDHEN and CDR2 is SYDVKM. V was shortened by 5 bases and J by 1 base, with 8 bases between the two germline ends. Authors of the study amplified TCR beta CDR3 regions from RNA transcripts. Carried out on the TCR CDR3, a first-round RT-PCR used the HTBI primer set. TCRdb fed the multiplex PCR reads into MiXCR, producing one record per CDR3 protein. The sample holds roughly 510,000 distinct CDR3 sequences, less than 25% seen once. The entry originates in a study of T cells in Graves' hyperthyroidism and ophthalmopathy.

The specimen sequenced was blood. The TCR was taken from a man aged 18 to 30 with Graves' hyperthyroidism. The gene calls are TRBV28 and TRBJ2-2; tentatively, D is TRBD1 (5 bases). The CDR3 DNA sequence: TGTGCCAGCAGTCAAACAGGGAACACCGGGGAGCTGTTTTTT. This encodes CASSQTGNTGELFF.